Listed here are 32 T cell receptor beta chains from one sample, sequenced in a study of blood T cell repertoires in COVID-19. Using immunoSEQ multiplex PCR, the repertoire was profiled, and TCRdb retains in-frame clones only, with some absent. The table lists 430,000 or so clones, approximately 90% of them singletons. The sequenced sample consisted of PBMCs or T cells enriched from blood (not recorded which). These receptors were collected from a middle-aged woman who had recovered from COVID-19.

The chain carries TRBV7-9 and TRBJ1-1; 9 bases line up with TRBD1. Germline CDR1 is SEHNR and CDR2 is FQNEAQ (reference sequence). The CDR3 is 17 amino acids. Trimming at V came to 2 bases and at J to 4 bases, leaving 11 bases not matched to a gene. The chain's CDR3 is CASSLFHGTGTATEAFF. The CDR3 DNA reads as TGTGCCAGCAGCTTATTCCACGGGACAGGGACTGCCACTGAAGCTTTCTTT.

The chain combines TRBV2 with TRBJ1-2; D remains unclear. There are 12 residues in the CDR3. Trimming removed 9 bases from V and 7 bases from J, with 15 bases in between. From germline, CDR1 is SNHLY and CDR2 FYNNEI. The CDR3 sequence: CASAAGVGGYTF. CDR3 in DNA: TGTGCCAGTGCGGCCGGGGTAGGTGGCTACACCTTC.

The chain couples TRBV5-1 to TRBJ1-2, with D possibly being TRBD1 (6 bases). The V gene's germline CDR1 is SGHRS and CDR2 YFSETQ. Trimming took off 0 bases at V and 8 bases at J, with 17 bases between the two ends. This CDR3 region has 15 residues. CDR3 DNA: TGCGCCAGCAGCTTGGAAAGGGGGGGAAGCAACGGCTACACCTTC. This codes for CASSLERGGSNGYTF.

The chain combines TRBV14 with TRBJ1-1, with TRBD1 matching 8 bases. V dropped 5 bases and J dropped 5; count of bases not matched to a gene: 13. This CDR3 region has 16 residues. Germline V lookup: CDR1 SGHDN, CDR2 FVKESK. This CDR3 is CASSARQGPLGTEAFF. The CDR3 DNA sequence: TGTGCCAGCAGCGCCCGACAGGGGCCCCTTGGGACTGAAGCTTTCTTT.

This chain connects TRBV4-3 to TRBJ1-2; possibly TRBD1 for D (6 bases). V lost 6 bases and J lost 3, with 14 bases in between. The CDR3 has 14 residues. Germline CDR1 reads LGHNA; CDR2 reads YSLEER. The CDR3 loop is CASSPGQAYYGYTF. DNA for the CDR3: TGCGCCAGCAGTCCGGGACAAGCATACTATGGCTACACCTTC.

In its sample, this clone was seen once. The V and J genes are TRBV7-2 and TRBJ2-3, with 12 bases that match TRBD1. With 5 bases clipped from V and 2 bases from J, the junction kept 5 bases outside the gene matches. Germline CDR1 and CDR2: SGHTA and FQGNSA. The CDR3 runs to 16 residues. CDR3 sequence reads: CASSPGQGANTDTQYF. As DNA, the CDR3 is TGTGCCAGCAGCCCGGGACAGGGGGCGAACACAGATACGCAGTATTTT.

This clone was seen a single time. This chain joins TRBV5-1 and TRBJ2-3, with 8 nucleotides matching TRBD2. V trimming: 3 bases; J trimming: 11 bases; junction bases outside the gene matches: 11. Germline lookup yields CDR1 SGHRS and CDR2 YFSETQ. This CDR3 has 14 amino acids. The DNA of the CDR3 is TGCGCCAGCAGCTCTACCGGGACTAGTGGTGAGCAGTATTTT. Its protein is CASSSTGTSGEQYF.

This chain uses TRBV4-3 with TRBJ1-6; no reliable D call. Germline values: CDR1 LGHNA, CDR2 YSLEER. V lost 1 base and J lost 7, with 14 bases in between. This CDR3 is 16 amino acids long. The CDR3 DNA sequence: TGCGCCAGCAGCCAAGTATCCCGGAGGCCCAATTCACCCCTCCACTTT. Protein product: CASSQVSRRPNSPLHF.

The chain links TRBV3-1 (or the pseudogene TRBV3-2) to TRBJ2-1, with a weak D call TRBD2 (8 bases). Germline values: CDR1 LGHDT, CDR2 YNNKEL (reference sequence). The CDR3 length is 18 residues. Trimming removed 8 bases from V and 7 bases from J, with 30 bases in between. CDR3 DNA: TGTGCCAGCGAACCGGTCACTAGCGGCTCCCCCAGGGGGAATGAGCAGTTCTTC. It translates to CASEPVTSGSPRGNEQFF.

In this sample, this clone turned up a few times. The chain combines TRBV7-6 with TRBJ1-1; 7 bases map to TRBD1. Per germline, CDR1 SGHVS and CDR2 FNYEAQ. This CDR3 is 15 amino acids long. With V trimmed by 1 base and J by 3 bases, 5 bases remained unmatched. The CDR3 reads CASSLGTGPYTEAFF. The DNA of the CDR3 is TGTGCCAGCAGCTTAGGGACAGGACCCTACACTGAAGCTTTCTTT. Using reference TRBV7-6 and TRBJ1-1 for the parts outside the CDR3, the full variable domain is GAGVSQSPRYKVTKRGQDVALRCDPISGHVSLYWYRQALGQGPEFLTYFNYEAQQDKSGLPNDRFSAERPEGSISTLTIQRTEQRDSAMYRCASSLGTGPYTEAFFGQGTRLTVV.

The V call is TRBV24-1, the J call TRBJ1-2; D ambiguous. CDR3 length: 13 amino acids. The germline gives CDR1 KGHDR, CDR2 SFDVKD. Trimming cost V 6 bases and J 8 bases, with 15 bases left between them. CDR3 coding DNA: TGTGCCACCAGTTCTAGTTCCGGGGTAGGCTACACCTTC. Translating gives CATSSSSGVGYTF.

The chain recombines TRBV11-2 with TRBJ2-5, with 9 bases fitting TRBD2. J was trimmed by 5 bases and V by 3 bases; bases with no gene match: 10. Germline V gene lookup returns CDR1 SGHAT and CDR2 FQNNGV. The CDR3 runs to 16 residues. CDR3 sequence reads: CASSFGREGRFETQYF. DNA for the CDR3: TGTGCCAGCAGCTTTGGGCGGGAGGGCCGGTTTGAGACCCAGTACTTC. Combining the CDR3 with reference TRBV11-2 and TRBJ2-5 gives the whole variable domain EAGVAQSPRYKIIEKRQSVAFWCNPISGHATLYWYQQILGQGPKLLIQFQNNGVVDDSQLPKDRFSAERLKGVDSTLKIQPAKLEDSAVYLCASSFGREGRFETQYFGPGTRLLVL.

This chain joins TRBV3-1 (or the pseudogene TRBV3-2) and TRBJ1-3, with D unresolved. The CDR3 length is 15 residues. Germline values: CDR1 LGHDT, CDR2 YNNKEL (reference sequence). V lost 0 bases and J lost 1, with 7 bases in between. CDR3 bases: TGTGCCAGCAGCCAAGATCCCCTTTCTGGAAACACCATATATTTT. It encodes CASSQDPLSGNTIYF.

This chain links TRBV10-3 with TRBJ2-3; D call uncertain. The CDR3 is 13 residues long. Germline loops: CDR1 ENHRY, CDR2 SYGVKD. V lost 4 bases, J lost 3 bases, and 8 bases lay in between. The CDR3 reads CAISVPLTDTQYF. Written as DNA, the CDR3 is TGTGCCATCAGTGTACCTCTAACAGATACGCAGTATTTT.

The J gene is TRBJ2-4, the V gene TRBV9, with 9 bases that match TRBD2. Per the germline V gene, CDR1 is SGDLS and CDR2 is YYNGEE. The CDR3 is made up of 17 amino acids. Trimming at V came to 4 bases and at J to 1 base, leaving 9 bases not matched to a gene. Written as DNA, the CDR3 is TGTGCCAGCAGCACCCACCAGACTAGCGGCGCCAAAAACATTCAGTACTTC. Its translation: CASSTHQTSGAKNIQYF.

This clone appeared once. This rearrangement joins TRBV6-1 to TRBJ2-5; 11 nucleotides align to TRBD2. In germline, CDR1 is MNHNS, CDR2 SASEGT. The CDR3 runs 15 residues. The J segment lost 4 bases and the V segment lost 3 bases, leaving 4 bases of the junction unmatched. This CDR3 reads CASSDPGTSGETQYF. DNA for the CDR3: TGTGCCAGCAGTGACCCCGGGACTAGCGGAGAGACCCAGTACTTC.

This clone has just one count. The chain recombines TRBV6-5 with TRBJ1-6; 9 bases match TRBD1. This CDR3 is 13 amino acids long. Germline loops: CDR1 MNHEY, CDR2 SVGAGI. Losses at the gene ends were 6 bases for V and 6 bases for J; bases not matched to a gene: 0. In DNA form, the CDR3 reads TGTGCCAGCAGACAGGGGGCTAATTCACCCCTCCACTTT. Translating it yields CASRQGANSPLHF.

This clone is a singleton in its sample. In DNA, the CDR3 is TGTGCCAGTAGTATAGGGACTAGCGAGGTGGGGGAGACCCAGTACTTC. Protein: CASSIGTSEVGETQYF. This chain uses TRBV19 with TRBJ2-5, with 9 positions matching TRBD2. V lost 1 base, J lost 5 bases, and 8 bases stayed unmatched. This CDR3 spans 16 amino acids. CDR1 LNHDA and CDR2 SQIVND come from the germline V gene (reference sequence).

The rearrangement uses TRBV5-1 and TRBJ2-3; 7 bases are a match to TRBD1. The CDR3 is 15 residues long. V shed 0 bases and J 4 bases; nucleotides not matched to a gene: 5. The V gene's germline CDR1 is SGHRS and CDR2 YFSETQ. The CDR3 here is CASSLVGQLPDTQYF. CDR3 DNA sequence: TGCGCCAGCAGCTTGGTGGGACAGCTCCCAGATACGCAGTATTTT.

The chain couples TRBV5-1 to TRBJ1-1, with D uncertain. Germline values: CDR1 SGHRS, CDR2 YFSETQ. There are 13 residues in the CDR3. Trimming stripped 0 bases from V and 4 bases from J, with 7 bases between. The DNA of the CDR3 is TGCGCCAGCAGCTTGGAAGTGAGCACTGAAGCTTTCTTT. It yields the protein CASSLEVSTEAFF.

The chain combines TRBV29-1 with TRBJ1-1, with D possibly being TRBD1 (6 bases). In germline, CDR1 is SQVTM, CDR2 ANQGSEA. This CDR3 spans 13 amino acids. V shed 5 bases and J shed 1 base, with 11 bases lying between them. Here the CDR3 DNA reads TGCAGCGTTACGGACAGAGAGAACACTGAAGCTTTCTTT. Its translation: CSVTDRENTEAFF.

The chain is built from TRBV3-1 (or the pseudogene TRBV3-2) and TRBJ2-3, with TRBD2 matching 7 bases. The J segment lost 3 bases and the V segment lost 3 bases, leaving 9 bases of the junction unmatched. Germline assignment: CDR1 LGHDT and CDR2 YNNKEL (reference sequence). The CDR3 has 16 residues. The CDR3 spells CASSHYIAGSTDTQYF. The CDR3 DNA reads TGTGCCAGCAGCCATTACATAGCGGGTTCTACAGATACGCAGTATTTT.

This clone has at least ten counts. The CDR3 region is CASSQGLRTGGNYGYTF. The CDR3 DNA sequence: TGCGCCAGCAGCCAAGGTTTGAGGACAGGGGGCAACTATGGCTACACCTTC. The chain employs TRBV4-1 and TRBJ1-2, with TRBD1 matching 11 bases. The CDR3 is 17 residues long. Trimming at V came to 1 base and at J to 2 bases, leaving 6 bases not matched to a gene. CDR1 MGHRA and CDR2 YSYEKL come from the germline V gene.

This clone turned up a few times. This chain uses TRBV11-2 with TRBJ1-6, with a weak D call TRBD1 (5 bases). V shed 4 bases and J shed 3 bases, with 10 bases lying between them. The CDR3 contains 15 residues. Per germline, CDR1 SGHAT and CDR2 FQNNGV. CDR3 nucleotides: TGTGCCAGCAGCTACCGGGGGAACTATAATTCACCCCTCCACTTT. Residues: CASSYRGNYNSPLHF.

V is TRBV27 and J is TRBJ2-1, with 11 bases matching TRBD2. The junction had 11 bases not matched to a gene; V was cut back by 5 bases and J by 8 bases. Germline V gives CDR1 MNHEY, CDR2 SMNVEV (reference sequence). CDR3 length: 16 residues. CDR3 sequence (DNA): TGTGCCAGCAGTACCCGGACTAGCGGGCGCTGGGATGAGCAGTTCTTC. Protein product: CASSTRTSGRWDEQFF.

V and J are TRBV18 and TRBJ1-1; D is ambiguous. The V end lost 3 bases, the J end lost 1 base, and 12 bases lay between the germline ends. CDR3 length: 15 amino acids. Germline lookup yields CDR1 KGHSH and CDR2 LQKENI. This chain's CDR3 is CASSPAVSENTEAFF. DNA of the CDR3: TGTGCCAGCTCACCCGCGGTGTCCGAGAACACTGAAGCTTTCTTT.

The chain joins TRBV7-8 to TRBJ2-3, with no clear D. The V gene lost 6 bases and the J gene lost 0 bases, with 13 bases spanning the gap. Germline V gene sequence: CDR1 SGHVS, CDR2 FQNEAQ. The length of the CDR3 is 15 residues. CDR3 protein: CASRPRGRSTDTQYF. CDR3 coding DNA: TGTGCCAGCAGACCCCGAGGTCGGAGCACAGATACGCAGTATTTT.

This clone came up a few times. The V and J genes are TRBV5-4 and TRBJ1-1; TRBD1 is a possible D gene (5 bases). This CDR3 contains 13 residues. Germline loops: CDR1 SGHNT, CDR2 YYREEE (reference sequence). V lost 1 base and J 6 bases, leaving 10 bases between the germline ends. The CDR3 nucleotides are TGTGCCAGCAGCTTGCGCACAGGCTCTGAAGCTTTCTTT. It specifies CASSLRTGSEAFF.

V usage is TRBV4-3 and J usage is TRBJ2-3, with no clear D. V dropped 4 bases and J dropped 2 bases, with 16 bases sitting between them. Looked up from germline, CDR1 is LGHNA and CDR2 is YSLEER. The CDR3 is 16 residues long. This CDR3 reads CASSPYRVLLTDTQYF. The DNA of the CDR3 is TGCGCCAGCAGCCCGTACCGGGTTCTTCTCACAGATACGCAGTATTTT.

The chain recombines TRBV19 with TRBJ1-2; TRBD1 is a possible D gene (5 bases). The V and J ends lost 1 base and 4 bases respectively, with 10 bases between them. The germline CDR1 and CDR2 sequences are LNHDA and SQIVND (reference sequence). The CDR3 consists of 14 residues. CDR3 protein: CASSIGRGSYGYTF. CDR3 bases: TGTGCCAGTAGTATAGGTAGGGGTAGCTATGGCTACACCTTC.

In this sample, this clone turned up a few times. The chain uses TRBV19 and TRBJ1-6, with 8 positions matching TRBD1. The trim removed 6 bases at V and 9 bases at J, leaving 13 bases unmatched. This CDR3 is built from 16 residues. The V gene's germline CDR1 is LNHDA and CDR2 SQIVND (reference sequence). CDR3 amino acids: CASSSLPGDRTSPLHF. The DNA of the CDR3 is TGTGCCAGTAGCTCACTTCCCGGGGACAGGACTTCACCCCTCCACTTT.

This clone was detected once. The V gene is TRBV7-9, the J gene TRBJ2-5; 9 bases agree with TRBD1. The CDR3 is 16 residues long. V trimming: 4 bases; J trimming: 0 bases; junction bases outside the gene matches: 6. Germline V gene lookup returns CDR1 SEHNR and CDR2 FQNEAQ (reference sequence). The CDR3 sequence: CASSSTGQGYQETQYF. CDR3 DNA: TGTGCCAGCAGCTCGACGGGACAGGGATACCAAGAGACCCAGTACTTC.